One sample yielded the 14 T cell receptor beta chains listed below, sequenced in a study of post-analysis software for immune sequencing data. Unique molecular identifiers were present in the TCR beta cDNA libraries. TCRdb recomputed calls from the PCR reads with MiXCR, one row per CDR3 protein. The table lists about 430,000 distinct CDR3 sequences, 39% of them singletons, with about 8% in the top ten. General study findings and limits: Compared with controls, patients had more of about 5 TRBV segments, including TRBV5-6, TRBV5-1 and TRBV20-1.

For these TCRs, the target antigens are not known. Sequenced sample: blood. These receptors were obtained from a girl aged 2-9 years with multiple sclerosis.

The gene calls are TRBV24-1 and TRBJ2-5; unclear D gene. Trimming cost V 4 bases and J 3 bases, with 2 bases left between them. This CDR3 comprises 11 residues. Germline CDR1 and CDR2: KGHDR and SFDVKD. Written as DNA, the CDR3 is TGTGCCACCAGTGAGAAAGAGACCCAGTACTTC. Translating it yields CATSEKETQYF.

This clonotype has just a few counts. This sequence joins TRBV4-3 and TRBJ1-2; 8 nucleotides align to TRBD1. The CDR3 is 16 residues long. From germline, CDR1 is LGHNA and CDR2 YSLEER. With 0 bases clipped from V and 1 base from J, the junction kept 4 bases outside the gene matches. DNA of the CDR3: TGCGCCAGCAGCCAAGATCGGACAGGGCTTAACTATGGCTACACCTTC. Translating gives CASSQDRTGLNYGYTF.

The CDR3 nucleotides are TGTGCCAGCAGTTCAACCCCATCTGGGGCCAACGTCCTGACTTTC. Protein sequence: CASSSTPSGANVLTF. The rearrangement uses TRBV12-3 or TRBV12-4 and TRBJ2-6; D is ambiguous. This CDR3 region has 15 residues. V dropped 4 bases and J dropped 1 base, with 8 bases sitting between them.

The chain uses TRBV7-2 and TRBJ2-7; 8 bases map to TRBD1. After removal of 0 bases from V and 2 bases from J, the junction contained 9 bases not matched to a gene. The germline V gene has CDR1 SGHTA and CDR2 FQGNSA. This CDR3 comprises 17 residues. The CDR3 DNA reads as TGTGCCAGCAGCTTAGCCACCTCCGGACAGGGTACCTACGAGCAGTACTTC. It encodes CASSLATSGQGTYEQYF.

The sample holds a few counts of this clonotype. The chain has TRBV20-1 and TRBJ2-5; 10 positions match TRBD2. This CDR3 is built from 14 residues. V was clipped by 5 bases and J by 2 bases; unmatched bases: 5. Per germline, CDR1 DFQATT and CDR2 SNEGSKA (reference sequence). Here the CDR3 DNA reads TGCAGTGCTGAGGGACTAGCGAGTCAAGAGACCCAGTACTTC. Protein product: CSAEGLASQETQYF.

The table lists this clonotype with a few counts. V gene TRBV3-1 combines with J gene TRBJ2-1; 11 bases are a match to TRBD2. Unmatched junction bases numbered 2, after V lost 0 bases and J lost 4 bases. The CDR3 runs to 16 residues. CDR1 and CDR2 from the germline V gene are LGHDT and YNNKEL (reference sequence). This CDR3 reads CASSQDSGGDYNEQFF. CDR3 in DNA: TGTGCCAGCAGCCAAGATAGCGGGGGGGATTACAATGAGCAGTTCTTC.

Comments on this clonotype: One junction end does not reproduce the germline sequence, and a read error may be involved. This chain joins TRBV7-9 and TRBJ1-2; 10 bases agree with TRBD1. The CDR3 covers 13 residues. The germline CDR1 and CDR2 sequences are SEHNR and FQNEAQ (reference sequence). The CDR3 coding sequence is TGTGCCAGCAGCTCGGACAGGGGGACTGGCTACATCTTC. This sequence encodes CASSSDRGTGYIF.

This clonotype was seen a handful of times. This chain joins TRBV18 and TRBJ2-5; perhaps TRBD1 as D (6 bases). Germline V lookup: CDR1 KGHSH, CDR2 LQKENI. The germline V and J ends were trimmed by 5 bases and 2 bases, with 12 bases remaining between them. The CDR3 sequence is 14 residues long. CDR3 sequence: CASSSLQGQETQYF. In nucleotides, the CDR3 is TGTGCCAGCTCATCACTACAGGGACAAGAGACCCAGTACTTC.

V usage is TRBV2 and J usage is TRBJ1-1; perhaps TRBD1 as D (6 bases). The V and J ends lost 7 bases and 0 bases respectively, with 12 bases between them. CDR1 is SNHLY, CDR2 FYNNEI, per germline. This CDR3 comprises 14 residues. As DNA, the CDR3 is TGTGCCAGCACCCGCAGGGGTTTGAACACTGAAGCTTTCTTT. Amino acids: CASTRRGLNTEAFF.

This chain uses TRBV7-9 with TRBJ2-7; TRBD2 might be the D (6 bases). Per germline, CDR1 SEHNR and CDR2 FQNEAQ (reference sequence). The V end lost 5 bases, the J end lost 4 bases, and 18 bases lay between the germline ends. The CDR3 sequence is 15 residues long. The CDR3 nucleotides are TGTGCCAGCAGCAAGGATGGGGGAGGCCCGTACGAGCAGTACTTC. It yields the protein CASSKDGGGPYEQYF.

The chain uses TRBV27 and TRBJ2-1, with 7 positions matching TRBD1. J gave up 6 bases and V 10 bases, and 18 bases lay outside the gene matches. CDR3 size: 16 residues. The germline CDR1 and CDR2 sequences are MNHEY and SMNVEV (reference sequence). DNA for the CDR3: TGTGCCACCAGGGCCGGGTTTTATACAGGGGTCAATGAGCAGTTCTTC. Residues: CATRAGFYTGVNEQFF.

The chain is built from TRBV15 and TRBJ1-6; 7 bases fit TRBD1. This CDR3 spans 16 amino acids. After removal of 3 bases from V and 5 bases from J, the junction contained 7 bases not matched to a gene. Germline V gene lookup returns CDR1 LNHNV and CDR2 YYDKDF (reference sequence). The CDR3 is CATSSLDRSNNSPLHF. The CDR3 DNA sequence: TGTGCCACCAGCAGCCTGGACAGGTCAAATAATTCACCCCTCCACTTT. Looking up the rest from reference TRBV15 and TRBJ1-6 gives the full variable domain: DAMVIQNPRYQVTQFGKPVTLSCSQTLNHNVMYWYQQKSSQAPKLLFHYYDKDFNNEADTPDNFQSRRPNTSFCFLDIRSPGLGDTAMYLCATSSLDRSNNSPLHFGNGTRLTVT.

In the case of this clonotype: This may come from a read error, since a much larger clone is one base off. V and J are TRBV10-3 and TRBJ2-6; perhaps D is TRBD1 or TRBD2 (5 bases each). The CDR3 is made up of 14 amino acids. Germline CDR1 and CDR2: ENHRY and SYGVKD. The CDR3, as DNA: TGTGCCAGCCTCCGGGACGCCTGGGCCAACGCCCTGACTTTC. It specifies CASLRDAWANALTF.

This clonotype was seen a handful of times. The gene calls are TRBV5-6 and TRBJ2-1, with D perhaps matching TRBD1 (7 bases). Germline V gene lookup returns CDR1 SGHDT and CDR2 YYEEEE. This CDR3 region has 16 residues. V dropped 4 bases and J dropped 0 bases, with 14 bases sitting between them. As DNA, the CDR3 is TGTGCCAGCAGCGTATCCAGGGGGGCCTCCTACAATGAGCAGTTCTTC. It translates to CASSVSRGASYNEQFF.